Sequencing of this T cell receptor beta chain was carried out in a study of identical twins. TCRdb itself ran the 5' RACE reads through MiXCR, one entry per CDR3 protein. Of around 690,000 distinct CDR3 sequences in the sample, less than 25% were seen once. This clonotype was found many times. The CDR3 has 15 amino acids. V lost 3 bases and J lost 1; bases outside the gene matches: 3. This sample was shared with a second study, whose subject was T cells expressing NK-cell markers.

The TCR was taken from a woman aged 18-29 years in good health. Sequencing input: PBMCs. V usage is TRBV12-3 or TRBV12-4 and J usage is TRBJ2-3; 8 bases match TRBD2. For the CDR3, the DNA is TGTGCCAGCAGTTTCAGCGGGAGAGGCACAGATACGCAGTATTTT. Translated: CASSFSGRGTDTQYF.